The entry below gives a single T cell receptor beta chain sequence along with its context. The data were taken from a study of control samples from healthy donors and cancer patients. From germline, CDR1 is MGHRA and CDR2 YSYEKL. This CDR3 spans 14 amino acids. The V end was cut by 4 bases, the J end by 2 bases, with 11 bases between. The assay was immunoSEQ multiplex PCR, and TCRdb's table has in-frame clones only and misses some. This sample has roughly 120,000 clones, with just over 90% found just once. The chain uses TRBV4-1 and TRBJ1-2, with D hard to call. The receptor's source is a man aged 45-60 years with head and neck cancer. The sequencing sample was made of PBMCs. CDR3 residues: CASSPGVWNYGYTF. The CDR3 bases are TGCGCCAGCAGCCCGGGAGTGTGGAACTATGGCTACACCTTC.